The TCR beta chain described here comes from a study of OX40 agonist ivuxolimab in advanced cancers. Generated by immunoSEQ multiplex PCR, the TCRdb table keeps only in-frame clones and is missing some. The data hold about 86,000 clones, with approximately 88% observed a single time. V was clipped by 0 bases and J by 5 bases; unmatched bases: 4. This CDR3 is built from 15 residues. CDR1 SGHRS and CDR2 YFSETQ come from the germline V gene. This chain uses TRBV5-1 with TRBJ2-2; the match to TRBD1 covers 7 bases. Material: CD4+ or CD8+ T cells sorted from blood, obtained in a trial of the OX40 agonist ivuxolimab. The clonotype originates from an adult with an advanced solid tumor such as melanoma, head and neck, liver or kidney cancer. CDR3 in DNA: TGCGCCAGCAGCTTGGAGGGGGCGCGGACCGGGGAGCTGTTTTTT. Its protein product is CASSLEGARTGELFF. Variable domain in full (rest from reference TRBV5-1 and TRBJ2-2): KAGVTQTPRYLIKTRGQQVTLSCSPISGHRSVSWYQQTPGQGLQFLFEYFSETQRNKGNFPGRFSGRQFSNSRSEMNVSTLELGDSALYLCASSLEGARTGELFFGEGSRLTVL.